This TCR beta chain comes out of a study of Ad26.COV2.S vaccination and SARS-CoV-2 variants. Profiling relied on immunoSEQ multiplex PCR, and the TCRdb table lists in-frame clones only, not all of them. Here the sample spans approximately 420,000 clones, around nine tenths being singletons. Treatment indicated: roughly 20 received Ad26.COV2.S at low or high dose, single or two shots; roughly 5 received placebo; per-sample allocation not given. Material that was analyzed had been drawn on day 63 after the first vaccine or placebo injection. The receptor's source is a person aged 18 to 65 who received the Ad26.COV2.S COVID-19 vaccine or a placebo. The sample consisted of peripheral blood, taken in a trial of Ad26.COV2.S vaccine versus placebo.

The CDR3 is CASSQAGTLQYF. CDR3 nucleotides: TGTGCCAGCAGTCAGGCCGGGACTTTGCAGTATTTT. The V call is TRBV6-6, the J call TRBJ2-3, with a weak D call TRBD2 (6 bases). CDR3 length equals 12 residues. The V gene's germline CDR1 is MNHNY and CDR2 SVGAGI (reference sequence). Trimming took off 5 bases at V and 11 bases at J, with 14 bases between the two ends.